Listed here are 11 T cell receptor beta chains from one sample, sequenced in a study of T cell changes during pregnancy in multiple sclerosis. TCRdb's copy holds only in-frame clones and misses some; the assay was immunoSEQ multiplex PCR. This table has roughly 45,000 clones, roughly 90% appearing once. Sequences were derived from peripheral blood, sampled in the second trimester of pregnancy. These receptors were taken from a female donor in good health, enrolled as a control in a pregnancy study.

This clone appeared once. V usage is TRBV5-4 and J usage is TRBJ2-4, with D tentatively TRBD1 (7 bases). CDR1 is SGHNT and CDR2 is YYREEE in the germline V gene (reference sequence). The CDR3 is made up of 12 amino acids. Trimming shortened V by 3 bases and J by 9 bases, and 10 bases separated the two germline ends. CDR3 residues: CASSSGGGIQYF. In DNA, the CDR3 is TGTGCCAGCAGCTCAGGGGGAGGCATTCAGTACTTC.

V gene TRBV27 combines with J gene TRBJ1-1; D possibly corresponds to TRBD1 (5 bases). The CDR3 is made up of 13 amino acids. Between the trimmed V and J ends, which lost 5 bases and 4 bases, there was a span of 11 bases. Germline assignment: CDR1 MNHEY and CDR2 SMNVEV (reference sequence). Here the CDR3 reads CASSRGDGTEAFF. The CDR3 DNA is TGTGCCAGCAGTCGGGGGGATGGCACTGAAGCTTTCTTT.

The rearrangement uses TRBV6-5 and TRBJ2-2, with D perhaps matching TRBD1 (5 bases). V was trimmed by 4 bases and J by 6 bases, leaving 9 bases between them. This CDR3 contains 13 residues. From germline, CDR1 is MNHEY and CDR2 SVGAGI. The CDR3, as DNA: TGTGCCAGCAGTTCAGGGATCGCCGGGGAGCTGTTTTTT. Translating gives CASSSGIAGELFF.

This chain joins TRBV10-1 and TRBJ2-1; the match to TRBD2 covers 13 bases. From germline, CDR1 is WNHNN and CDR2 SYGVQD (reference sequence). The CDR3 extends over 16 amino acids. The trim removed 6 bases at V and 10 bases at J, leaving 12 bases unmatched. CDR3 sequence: CASSTHTSGRAREQFF. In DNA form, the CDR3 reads TGCGCCAGCAGCACTCACACTAGCGGGAGGGCAAGAGAGCAGTTCTTC.

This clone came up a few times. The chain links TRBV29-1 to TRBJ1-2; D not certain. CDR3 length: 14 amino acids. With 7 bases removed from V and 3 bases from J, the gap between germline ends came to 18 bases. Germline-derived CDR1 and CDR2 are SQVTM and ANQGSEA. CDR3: CSADPGPPDYGYTF. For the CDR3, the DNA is TGCAGCGCTGACCCTGGGCCCCCGGACTATGGCTACACCTTC. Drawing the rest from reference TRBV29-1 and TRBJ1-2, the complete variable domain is SAVISQKPSRDICQRGTSLTIQCQVDSQVTMMFWYRQQPGQSLTLIATANQGSEATYESGFVIDKFPISRPNLTFSTLTVSNMSPEDSSIYLCSADPGPPDYGYTFGSGTRLTVV.

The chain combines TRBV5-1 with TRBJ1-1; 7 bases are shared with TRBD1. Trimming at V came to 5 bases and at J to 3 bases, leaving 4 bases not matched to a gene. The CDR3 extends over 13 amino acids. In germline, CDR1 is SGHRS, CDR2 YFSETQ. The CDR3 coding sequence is TGCGCCAGCAGTTCGAGGGGGCACACTGAAGCTTTCTTT. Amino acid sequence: CASSSRGHTEAFF.

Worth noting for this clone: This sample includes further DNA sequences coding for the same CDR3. The DNA of the CDR3 is TGTGCCAGCAGCCCCAGGGGGCCTGATACGCAGTATTTT. As protein: CASSPRGPDTQYF. This chain uses TRBV7-9 with TRBJ2-3; 8 bases align to TRBD1. This CDR3 spans 13 amino acids. CDR1 and CDR2 from the germline V gene are SEHNR and FQNEAQ (reference sequence). J lost 6 bases, V lost 5 bases, and 4 bases had no gene match.

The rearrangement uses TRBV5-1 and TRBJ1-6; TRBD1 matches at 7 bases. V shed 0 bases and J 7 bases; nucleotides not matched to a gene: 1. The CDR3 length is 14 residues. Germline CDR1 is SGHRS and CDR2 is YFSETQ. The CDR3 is CASSLGQGNSPLHF. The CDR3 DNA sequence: TGCGCCAGCAGCTTGGGACAGGGAAATTCACCCCTCCACTTT.

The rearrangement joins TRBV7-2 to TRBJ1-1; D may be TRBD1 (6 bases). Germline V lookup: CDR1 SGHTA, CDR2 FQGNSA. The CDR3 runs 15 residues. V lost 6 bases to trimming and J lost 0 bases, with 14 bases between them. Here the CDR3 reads CASSARGRVNTEAFF. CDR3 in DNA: TGTGCCAGCAGTGCCAGGGGCAGAGTGAACACTGAAGCTTTCTTT.

This CDR3 is CASSPDPSLAGKGEQYF. The DNA of the CDR3 is TGTGCCAGCAGCCCTGACCCCTCGCTAGCGGGAAAAGGCGAGCAGTACTTC. The J gene is TRBJ2-7, the V gene TRBV2, with 9 bases fitting TRBD2. The J segment lost 6 bases and the V segment lost 6 bases, leaving 18 bases of the junction unmatched. From germline, CDR1 is SNHLY and CDR2 FYNNEI. CDR3 length equals 17 residues.

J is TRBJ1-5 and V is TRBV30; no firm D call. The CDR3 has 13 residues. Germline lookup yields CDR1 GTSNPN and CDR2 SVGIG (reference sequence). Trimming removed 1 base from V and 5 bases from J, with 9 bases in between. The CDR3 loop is CAWSEGRDQPQHF. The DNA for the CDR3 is TGTGCCTGGAGTGAAGGGAGGGATCAGCCCCAGCATTTT.